This TCR beta chain was captured by sequencing in a study of siplizumab effects on memory and regulatory T cells. Study-level points and caveats: In siplizumab conditions, mappable alloreactive CD4+ clones averaged around 69% Treg-derived, against approximately 29% in controls. Apparently key alloresponse contributors, naive T cells also seemed more diverse than memory cells.

Germline V gene sequence: CDR1 MNHEY, CDR2 SMNVEV (reference sequence). V lost 4 bases and J lost 5, with 14 bases in between. The CDR3 runs 14 residues. Profiling relied on immunoSEQ multiplex PCR, and the TCRdb table lists in-frame clones only, not all of them. The sample carries just over 60,000 clones, around 80% recorded once. Remarks on this clone: The antigen remains undetermined.

Sequencing used memory CD4+ T cells sorted from blood. The rearrangement joins TRBV27 to TRBJ1-2; tentative D call: TRBD1 (6 bases). The receptor comes from a human donor in good health. The CDR3 DNA is TGTGCCAGCAGTTACGGGACATCTCCATATGGCTACACCTTC. Amino acids: CASSYGTSPYGYTF.